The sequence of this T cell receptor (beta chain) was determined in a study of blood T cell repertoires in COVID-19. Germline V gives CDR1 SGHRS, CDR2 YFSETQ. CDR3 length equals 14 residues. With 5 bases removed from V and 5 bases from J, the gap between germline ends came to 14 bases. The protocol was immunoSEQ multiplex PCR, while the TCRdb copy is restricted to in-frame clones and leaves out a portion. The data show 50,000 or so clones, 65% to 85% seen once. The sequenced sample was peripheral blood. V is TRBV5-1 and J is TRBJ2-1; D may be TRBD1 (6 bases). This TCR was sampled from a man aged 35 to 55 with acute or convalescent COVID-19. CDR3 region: CASSLQGPNNEQFF. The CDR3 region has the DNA TGCGCCAGCAGTTTACAGGGTCCCAACAATGAGCAGTTCTTC.